The 28 T cell receptor beta chains presented below share a single source sample, sequenced in a study of shared clonotypes between healthy human individuals. The repertoire was sequenced with immunoSEQ multiplex PCR; TCRdb's copy has only in-frame clones and lacks some. Of some 2,400,000 clones listed, 90% to 96% are singletons. Input material: naive CD4+ T cells sorted from blood. Sample subset: CD45RA+ positively selected. The receptors come from a man between 18 and 35 years old in good health.

The gene calls are TRBV7-2 and TRBJ2-5; no clear D. Germline V gives CDR1 SGHTA, CDR2 FQGNSA. V gave up 3 bases and J gave up 4 bases, with 12 bases separating them. This CDR3 has 14 residues. CDR3 in DNA: TGTGCCAGCAGCTTGCGAGGTGATAGAGAGACCCAGTACTTC. This encodes CASSLRGDRETQYF.

V is TRBV19 and J is TRBJ2-7; TRBD1 agrees at 9 bases. Germline trimming cut 7 bases from V and 1 base from J; bases unmatched to any gene: 8. CDR3 length: 15 residues. Per the germline V gene, CDR1 is LNHDA and CDR2 is SQIVND (reference sequence). The CDR3 bases are TGTGCCAGTAAGGAAACAGGGGGCGGTTCCTACGAGCAGTACTTC. Encoded protein: CASKETGGGSYEQYF.

V usage is TRBV6-1 and J usage is TRBJ1-2; D may be TRBD1 (6 bases). CDR1 is MNHNS and CDR2 is SASEGT in the germline V gene. The CDR3 has 14 amino acids. With 4 bases removed from V and 4 bases from J, the gap between germline ends came to 13 bases. CDR3 residues: CASSGGAKTYGYTF. As DNA, the CDR3 is TGTGCCAGCAGTGGGGGGGCGAAGACCTATGGCTACACCTTC.

As to this clone: Other DNA sequences in this specimen translate into the identical CDR3. The chain couples TRBV7-9 to TRBJ1-4; D gene unclear. CDR3 length equals 15 residues. Germline loops: CDR1 SEHNR, CDR2 FQNEAQ (reference sequence). The V end was cut by 1 base, the J end by 0 bases, with 6 bases between. The CDR3 DNA follows: TGTGCCAGCAGCTTAGGTCGGGCAACTAATGAAAAACTGTTTTTT. Translated: CASSLGRATNEKLFF.

This CDR3 is CASSLGGLKNIQYF. CDR3 DNA: TGTGCCAGCAGCTTAGGGGGGCTCAAAAACATTCAGTACTTC. The chain links TRBV5-6 to TRBJ2-4; D is possibly TRBD1 or TRBD2 (6 bases each). Germline loops: CDR1 SGHDT, CDR2 YYEEEE. V was trimmed by 2 bases and J by 3 bases, leaving 9 bases between them. CDR3 length: 14 residues.

This clone came up once. The CDR3 sequence: CASSNRVFYEQYF. The CDR3 DNA follows: TGTGCCAGCAGTAACAGGGTGTTCTACGAGCAGTACTTC. J is TRBJ2-7 and V is TRBV6-5; tentatively, D is TRBD1 (6 bases). Germline values: CDR1 MNHEY, CDR2 SVGAGI. The CDR3 sequence is 13 residues long. Trimming removed 5 bases from V and 3 bases from J, with 11 bases in between.

The chain recombines TRBV5-1 with TRBJ1-1, with TRBD1 identical over 8 bases. This CDR3 is 15 amino acids long. After removal of 4 bases from V and 4 bases from J, the junction contained 9 bases not matched to a gene. Germline V CDR1 and CDR2: SGHRS, YFSETQ. CDR3: CASSVTGAGGTEAFF. CDR3 in DNA: TGCGCCAGCAGCGTGACAGGGGCCGGGGGCACTGAAGCTTTCTTT.

This chain uses TRBV6-6 with TRBJ2-6, with D hard to call. Germline V lookup: CDR1 MNHNY, CDR2 SVGAGI (reference sequence). This CDR3 region has 15 residues. The germline V and J ends were trimmed by 4 bases and 0 bases, with 7 bases remaining between them. The CDR3 nucleotides are TGTGCCAGCAGTTTCCCCAGCTCTGGGGCCAACGTCCTGACTTTC. Protein sequence: CASSFPSSGANVLTF.

The genes are TRBV30 and TRBJ2-7, with TRBD1 identical over 7 bases. V gave up 1 base and J gave up 5 bases; unmatched junction bases: 5. The germline gives CDR1 GTSNPN, CDR2 SVGIG (reference sequence). CDR3 length: 13 residues. The CDR3 loop is CAWSGQGPNEQYF. Written as DNA, the CDR3 is TGTGCCTGGAGTGGACAGGGACCTAACGAGCAGTACTTC.

This chain joins TRBV11-2 and TRBJ1-5; D perhaps matches TRBD1 (6 bases). The CDR3 has 16 residues. Germline assignment: CDR1 SGHAT and CDR2 FQNNGV. The V end lost 5 bases, the J end lost 9 bases, and 23 bases lay between the germline ends. The CDR3 bases are TGTGCCAGCAGCGCCGGGGGCAGGACCTATCAGGGGCCCCAGCATTTT. Translated, it gives CASSAGGRTYQGPQHF.

The rearrangement joins TRBV7-2 to TRBJ2-7, with 10 bases that match TRBD2. In germline, CDR1 is SGHTA, CDR2 FQGNSA. V shed 5 bases, J shed 2 bases, and the junction held 6 bases outside the gene matches. The length of the CDR3 is 15 residues. The CDR3 reads CASSARLAGAYEQYF. The CDR3 coding sequence is TGTGCCAGCAGCGCCCGACTAGCGGGCGCCTACGAGCAGTACTTC.

The chain uses TRBV4-1 and TRBJ1-2, with D maybe TRBD1 (6 bases). This CDR3 is 15 amino acids long. Trimming left V 0 bases short and J 4 bases short, with 12 bases between. Per germline, CDR1 MGHRA and CDR2 YSYEKL. In nucleotides, the CDR3 is TGCGCCAGCAGCCAAGATCGACAGGCAATCTATGGCTACACCTTC. Protein: CASSQDRQAIYGYTF.

V gene TRBV6-5 combines with J gene TRBJ2-5; D is possibly TRBD2 (6 bases). The V gene lost 7 bases and the J gene lost 2 bases, with 17 bases spanning the gap. CDR1 and CDR2 (germline): MNHEY, SVGAGI. CDR3 length equals 15 residues. The CDR3 protein is CASISKQGGQETQYF. The CDR3 DNA reads TGTGCCAGCATCTCTAAGCAGGGAGGACAAGAGACCCAGTACTTC.

CDR3 sequence: CAWSYRAGTYNEQFF. DNA for the CDR3: TGTGCCTGGAGTTATCGGGCGGGTACCTACAATGAGCAGTTCTTC. The chain carries TRBV30 and TRBJ2-1; tentative D call: TRBD2 (5 bases). The CDR3 runs 15 residues. V shed 2 bases and J shed 2 bases, with 13 bases lying between them. Germline assignment: CDR1 GTSNPN and CDR2 SVGIG (reference sequence). The full variable domain, rest sourced from reference TRBV30 and TRBJ2-1, is SQTIHQWPATLVQPVGSPLSLECTVEGTSNPNLYWYRQAAGRGLQLLFYSVGIGQISSEVPQNLSASRPQDRQFILSSKKLLLSDSGFYLCAWSYRAGTYNEQFFGPGTRLTVL.

V and J are TRBV6-1 and TRBJ1-2; 7 positions agree with TRBD1. The CDR3 covers 14 residues. Germline V gene lookup returns CDR1 MNHNS and CDR2 SASEGT. Losses at the gene ends were 5 bases for V and 4 bases for J; bases not matched to a gene: 7. In nucleotides, the CDR3 is TGTGCCAGCAGTAGACAGGGCCTCCTCTATGGCTACACCTTC. This codes for CASSRQGLLYGYTF.

The chain uses TRBV18 and TRBJ2-6; 10 bases are shared with TRBD1. V lost 4 bases to trimming and J lost 4 bases; unmatched junction nucleotides: 10. The germline gives CDR1 KGHSH, CDR2 LQKENI. The length of the CDR3 is 18 residues. As DNA, the CDR3 is TGTGCCAGCTCACTAGATCCTGGGACAGGGGTCGGGGCCAACGTCCTGACTTTC. Amino acids: CASSLDPGTGVGANVLTF.

The chain has TRBV19 and TRBJ2-5; D is unresolved. Trimming pared 2 bases from V and 3 bases from J, leaving 7 bases between. This CDR3 has 13 amino acids. CDR1 is LNHDA and CDR2 is SQIVND in the germline V gene (reference sequence). The CDR3 bases are TGTGCCAGTAGTATAAGACGGAAAGAGACCCAGTACTTC. This translates into CASSIRRKETQYF.

The V call is TRBV29-1, the J call TRBJ2-3; 8 bases align to TRBD1. Germline V gives CDR1 SQVTM, CDR2 ANQGSEA. The CDR3 is made up of 13 amino acids. The V gene end was trimmed by 4 bases and the J gene end by 4 bases; junction bases not matched to a gene: 4. The CDR3 DNA sequence: TGCAGCGTTGCAGGACAGGGCGCAGATACGCAGTATTTT. It is translated as CSVAGQGADTQYF.

This clone appeared a single time. The chain joins TRBV2 to TRBJ1-6; D ambiguous. V was clipped by 6 bases and J by 5 bases, with 11 bases between them. The CDR3 totals 14 residues. Germline values: CDR1 SNHLY, CDR2 FYNNEI. CDR3 in amino acids: CASSSRQDNSPLHF. The CDR3 DNA is TGTGCCAGCAGCTCTCGACAAGATAATTCACCCCTCCACTTT.

The count of this clone is one. This sequence joins TRBV28 and TRBJ1-5; 7 nucleotides align to TRBD1. CDR1 is MDHEN and CDR2 is SYDVKM in the germline V gene. The V and J ends lost 6 bases and 3 bases, in that order; junction bases with no gene match: 8. The CDR3 is 15 amino acids. The CDR3: CASSHRTGVNQPQHF. DNA of the CDR3: TGTGCCAGCAGCCACCGGACAGGCGTCAATCAGCCCCAGCATTTT.

V and J are TRBV25-1 and TRBJ2-1; 10 bases fit TRBD1. The J segment lost 9 bases and the V segment lost 2 bases, leaving 10 bases of the junction unmatched. In germline, CDR1 is MGHDK, CDR2 SYGVNS. The CDR3 totals 16 residues. This chain's CDR3 is CASSEVLGTGEVEQFF. The CDR3 nucleotides read TGTGCCAGCAGTGAAGTATTAGGGACAGGGGAAGTTGAGCAGTTCTTC.

Worth noting for this clone: The sample contains more than one DNA sequence encoding this CDR3. This chain connects TRBV5-1 to TRBJ2-1; D is possibly TRBD1 (5 bases). V lost 2 bases and J lost 1, with 10 bases in between. The germline V gene has CDR1 SGHRS and CDR2 YFSETQ. The CDR3 has 15 residues. Written as DNA, the CDR3 is TGCGCCAGCAGCTTCCAGGGAACGTCCTACAATGAGCAGTTCTTC. This encodes CASSFQGTSYNEQFF.

The chain joins TRBV6-5 to TRBJ2-7; TRBD1 aligns across 9 bases. J was trimmed by 2 bases and V by 6 bases; bases with no gene match: 5. This CDR3 contains 14 residues. Germline CDR1 reads MNHEY; CDR2 reads SVGAGI. As DNA, the CDR3 is TGTGCCAGCAGCCGGACAGGGGAGCCCTACGAGCAGTACTTC. This translates into CASSRTGEPYEQYF.

Worth noting for this clone: The same CDR3 arises from other DNA sequences in this sample as well. CDR3 in DNA: TGTGCCATCGGGGTAAGCTCCTACGAGCAGTACTTC. Translating gives CAIGVSSYEQYF. The chain couples TRBV10-3 to TRBJ2-7; no clear D gene. CDR1 is ENHRY and CDR2 is SYGVKD in the germline V gene. The CDR3 is 12 amino acids. Trimming pared 8 bases from V and 0 bases from J, leaving 8 bases between.

The V gene is TRBV9, the J gene TRBJ1-3; D ambiguous. V was cut by 3 bases and J by 2 bases, with 12 bases left in between. The germline V gene has CDR1 SGDLS and CDR2 YYNGEE. The CDR3 has 15 amino acids. For the CDR3, the DNA is TGTGCCAGCAGCGGGAGGGTGACTACTGGAAACACCATATATTTT. It yields the protein CASSGRVTTGNTIYF.

The rearrangement links TRBV6-1 to TRBJ2-1; no clear D. Trimming shortened V by 0 bases and J by 15 bases, and 21 bases separated the two germline ends. From germline, CDR1 is MNHNS and CDR2 SASEGT. The CDR3 has 15 amino acids. The CDR3 DNA sequence: TGTGCCAGCAGTGAAGCATTTGTAGTGGGCCAACGGGCGTTCTTC. It codes for CASSEAFVVGQRAFF.

The chain combines TRBV7-2 with TRBJ1-4, with no clear D. Germline V gene data show CDR1 as SGHTA and CDR2 as FQGNSA. V dropped 5 bases and J dropped 4 bases, with 8 bases sitting between them. CDR3 length: 13 amino acids. CDR3 loop: CASSRGINEKLFF. DNA of the CDR3: TGTGCCAGCAGCCGGGGAATTAATGAAAAACTGTTTTTT.

V gene TRBV4-1 combines with J gene TRBJ2-3; no clear D. CDR3 size: 14 residues. In germline, CDR1 is MGHRA, CDR2 YSYEKL. Trimming left V 7 bases short and J 0 bases short, with 11 bases between. CDR3 in DNA: TGCGCCAGCACCACCGCGTCTAGCACAGATACGCAGTATTTT. Its translation is CASTTASSTDTQYF.